This TCR beta chain was documented in a study of human T cells and chemical hapten exposure. The wider study: Small differences in pooled library volume mainly drove the variation in TCR yields per sample.

TCRdb re-analysed the RACE reads in MiXCR, keeping a single row per CDR3 protein. The data show some 250,000 distinct CDR3 sequences, around 7% seen once. A few counts support this clonotype. The V end was cut by 3 bases, the J end by 2 bases, with 7 bases between. This CDR3 spans 13 amino acids. Time point described: pre-sensitization, week 0. Treatment described: therapeutic diphenylcyclopropenone sensitization with weekly scalp DPC. Sequencing used whole blood, obtained in connection with sensitization to the hapten diphenylcyclopropenone (DPC). The chain joins TRBV12-3 or TRBV12-4 to TRBJ1-2; D not certain. This clonotype was obtained from a man aged 18 to 29 with alopecia areata. Some clones in this sample may be carry-over from other donors' samples. CDR3 DNA sequence: TGTGCCAGCAGTTTGTTGCGAAACTATGGCTACACCTTC. This encodes CASSLLRNYGYTF.